A single sample is the source of the 4 T cell receptor beta chains below, sequenced in a study of CD8 T cells in ankylosing spondylitis. TCRdb reanalysed the 5' RACE reads using MiXCR and keeps one entry per CDR3 protein. The sample yields 300,000 to 350,000 distinct CDR3 sequences, 14% to 15% seen once. The sample comprised blood, either unsorted or a sorted T cell fraction (not recorded which). The receptors stem from a male donor with ankylosing spondylitis or in good health (not recorded which).

The rearrangement joins TRBV7-2 to TRBJ2-1, with 8 bases identical to TRBD1. CDR3 size: 15 residues. J gave up 2 bases and V 3 bases, and 3 bases lay outside the gene matches. Germline assignment: CDR1 SGHTA and CDR2 FQGNSA. The CDR3: CASSFGQGAYNEQFF. The CDR3, as DNA: TGTGCCAGCAGCTTTGGACAGGGTGCCTACAATGAGCAGTTCTTC.

This clonotype has more than one count but fewer than ten. The V and J genes are TRBV12-3 or TRBV12-4 and TRBJ2-1; D gene ambiguous. V gave up 1 base and J gave up 11 bases, with 6 bases separating them. The CDR3 consists of 11 residues. CDR3: CASSLGPKQFF. Written as DNA, the CDR3 is TGTGCCAGCAGTTTAGGGCCGAAGCAGTTCTTC.

The rearrangement links TRBV2 to TRBJ2-1; possibly TRBD2 for D (5 bases). This CDR3 is 15 amino acids long. V gave up 2 bases and J gave up 7 bases, with 15 bases separating them. Germline loops: CDR1 SNHLY, CDR2 FYNNEI. CDR3 nucleotide sequence: TGTGCCAGCAGTGAAACCACCCTAGCAGTGAATGAGCAGTTCTTC. Translated: CASSETTLAVNEQFF.

This clonotype was picked up a small number of times. Relative to the germline gene, one junction end is altered; a read error may explain this. The genes are TRBV6-5 and TRBJ2-1; TRBD2 matches at 11 bases. Looked up from germline, CDR1 is MNHEY and CDR2 is SVGAGI. This CDR3 has 17 residues. The CDR3 DNA is TGTGCCATCAGTTACCTACCGGGACTAGCGGAAAACAATGAGCAGTTCTTC. Protein sequence: CAISYLPGLAENNEQFF.